This T cell receptor (beta chain) is from a study of cytomegalovirus exposure and HLA in healthy donors. At the level of the study: The same platform as the approximately 670 first-cohort repertoires was used for the 100 to 150 validation repertoires, a later analysis reported.

This CDR3 comprises 16 residues. V was cut by 4 bases and J by 5 bases, with 20 bases left in between. Germline V gene sequence: CDR1 MDHEN, CDR2 SYDVKM. Here immunoSEQ multiplex PCR was the method, and the copy in TCRdb shows in-frame clones only, minus some. The sample has some 180,000 clones, 86% seen once. This receptor was identified in a man aged 25 to 40 in good health and CMV-seropositive. The gene calls are TRBV28 and TRBJ2-5; possibly TRBD1 for D (5 bases). The specimen sequenced was PBMCs. The CDR3 spells CASSSGRGSKTETQYF. In DNA form, the CDR3 reads TGTGCCAGCAGTTCAGGAAGGGGATCCAAAACGGAGACCCAGTACTTC.